Shown below are 30 T cell receptor beta chains from a single sample sequenced in a study of glioma-infiltrating T cells after dendritic cell vaccination. TCRdb's table, derived via immunoSEQ multiplex PCR, lists solely in-frame clones and lacks some. The sample contains under 100,000 clones, over 85% of which appear only once. Sample: blood, taken before dendritic cell vaccination. Receptors were obtained from a human donor with glioblastoma.

This chain uses TRBV7-3 with TRBJ2-7, with D possibly matching TRBD1 (6 bases). Trimming cost V 5 bases and J 2 bases, with 13 bases left between them. CDR1 is SGHTA, CDR2 FQGTGA, per germline. CDR3 length: 14 amino acids. The CDR3 region has the DNA TGTGCCAGCAGCCCAACGACAGGTCCCTACGAGCAGTACTTC. The encoded protein is CASSPTTGPYEQYF.

The CDR3 coding sequence is TGTGCCAGTAGCTCGACCGGGACAGTCCAAGAGACCCAGTACTTC. Translating it yields CASSSTGTVQETQYF. V gene TRBV19 combines with J gene TRBJ2-5; 7 positions agree with TRBD1. This CDR3 is 15 amino acids long. V dropped 6 bases and J dropped 1; count of bases not matched to a gene: 8. Germline V gene lookup returns CDR1 LNHDA and CDR2 SQIVND (reference sequence).

This chain connects TRBV2 to TRBJ1-1, with TRBD1 identical over 7 bases. Per the germline V gene, CDR1 is SNHLY and CDR2 is FYNNEI. The CDR3 extends over 16 amino acids. J gave up 4 bases and V 3 bases, and 11 bases lay outside the gene matches. In DNA form, the CDR3 reads TGTGCCAGCAGTGAGGCAGGGGGACAAGGTCGCACTGAAGCTTTCTTT. It specifies CASSEAGGQGRTEAFF.

The V and J genes are TRBV7-9 and TRBJ2-2; TRBD2 matches at 10 bases. The V and J ends lost 5 bases and 2 bases, in that order; junction bases with no gene match: 5. This CDR3 contains 16 residues. CDR1 is SEHNR and CDR2 is FQNEAQ in the germline V gene (reference sequence). In DNA form, the CDR3 reads TGTGCCAGCAGCCCGAGCGGGGGGGCCAACACCGGGGAGCTGTTTTTT. The encoded protein is CASSPSGGANTGELFF.

The chain combines TRBV5-1 with TRBJ2-7, with TRBD2 matching over 11 bases. Trimming at V came to 0 bases and at J to 3 bases, leaving 11 bases not matched to a gene. Germline assignment: CDR1 SGHRS and CDR2 YFSETQ. This CDR3 comprises 18 residues. The CDR3 here is CASSLGRLAGGRDYEQYF. The CDR3 region has the DNA TGCGCCAGCAGCTTGGGCCGGCTAGCGGGAGGACGTGACTACGAGCAGTACTTC.

The chain employs TRBV27 and TRBJ1-1; tentative D call: TRBD1 (6 bases). Trimming pared 4 bases from V and 5 bases from J, leaving 14 bases between. The CDR3 consists of 14 residues. Per the germline V gene, CDR1 is MNHEY and CDR2 is SMNVEV (reference sequence). The CDR3 bases are TGTGCCAGCAGTTATGTACCAGGGGTTACTGAAGCTTTCTTT. Its protein product is CASSYVPGVTEAFF.

V and J are TRBV30 and TRBJ1-1; 7 bases align to TRBD1. Per germline, CDR1 GTSNPN and CDR2 SVGIG (reference sequence). This CDR3 spans 13 amino acids. V was clipped by 6 bases and J by 0 bases; unmatched bases: 4. The CDR3 bases are TGTGCCTGTGGGGACAGCTTGAACACTGAAGCTTTCTTT. Encoded protein: CACGDSLNTEAFF.

The J gene is TRBJ2-7, the V gene TRBV7-8; D is uncertain. V lost 2 bases and J 9 bases, leaving 8 bases between the germline ends. This CDR3 comprises 11 residues. From germline, CDR1 is SGHVS and CDR2 FQNEAQ. DNA of the CDR3: TGTGCCAGCAGCTTATTGGGCTCGCAGTACTTC. Amino acids: CASSLLGSQYF. Full variable domain (rest looked up from reference TRBV7-8 and TRBJ2-7): GAGVSQSPRYKVAKRGQDVALRCDPISGHVSLFWYQQALGQGPEFLTYFQNEAQLDKSGLPSDRFFAERPEGSVSTLKIQRTQQEDSAVYLCASSLLGSQYFGPGTRLTVT.

The rearrangement uses TRBV11-3 and TRBJ2-1; 7 bases map to TRBD2. The CDR3 has 14 residues. V was pared by 5 bases and J by 8 bases, with 9 bases of the junction left unmatched. Germline-derived CDR1 and CDR2 are SGHNT and YENEEA. The CDR3 loop reads CASSVGRARDEQFF. CDR3 DNA sequence: TGTGCCAGCAGCGTAGGGAGGGCTAGGGATGAGCAGTTCTTC.

The chain employs TRBV29-1 and TRBJ2-6, with TRBD1 as a possible D gene (5 bases). V lost 3 bases, J lost 0 bases, and 12 bases lay in between. The CDR3 totals 16 residues. Germline CDR1 is SQVTM and CDR2 is ANQGSEA. The CDR3 DNA reads TGCAGCGTTGAGGACATCCTCCTCTCTGGGGCCAACGTCCTGACTTTC. Translated, it gives CSVEDILLSGANVLTF.

V is TRBV2 and J is TRBJ1-2; D might be TRBD1 (6 bases). The V gene's germline CDR1 is SNHLY and CDR2 FYNNEI. Trimming took 7 bases from V and 8 from J, leaving 14 bases between them. The CDR3 covers 12 residues. The CDR3 nucleotides read TGTGCCAGCATGGGGGACACAGGCGGCTACACCTTC. Its translation: CASMGDTGGYTF.

The rearrangement uses TRBV2 and TRBJ2-7, with D possibly being TRBD2 (6 bases). Germline loops: CDR1 SNHLY, CDR2 FYNNEI. This CDR3 region has 14 residues. The V end was cut by 7 bases, the J end by 3 bases, with 16 bases between. In nucleotides, the CDR3 is TGTGCCAGCATGAGACAGTCTAGCGTCTACGAGCAGTACTTC. Amino acids: CASMRQSSVYEQYF.

The chain employs TRBV5-1 and TRBJ2-2; 7 bases align to TRBD1. Germline V CDR1 and CDR2: SGHRS, YFSETQ. The CDR3 spans 13 residues. Losses at the gene ends were 4 bases for V and 6 bases for J; bases not matched to a gene: 3. Here the CDR3 reads CASSPDRPGELFF. CDR3 nucleotides: TGCGCCAGCAGCCCGGACAGGCCCGGGGAGCTGTTTTTT.

The V and J genes are TRBV6-6 and TRBJ1-2; no reliable D call. Germline V gene lookup returns CDR1 MNHNY and CDR2 SVGAGI (reference sequence). Trimming cost V 5 bases and J 1 base, with 14 bases left between them. This CDR3 region has 15 residues. The CDR3 nucleotides are TGTGCCAGCAGTATGTCCCTGGGGAGTAACTATGGCTACACCTTC. This codes for CASSMSLGSNYGYTF.

J is TRBJ1-5 and V is TRBV18; TRBD1 aligns across 8 bases. The CDR3 is 15 residues long. Germline loops: CDR1 KGHSH, CDR2 LQKENI. J was trimmed by 0 bases and V by 3 bases; bases with no gene match: 1. For the CDR3, the DNA is TGTGCCAGCTCACCGGACAGGGCTAGCAATCAGCCCCAGCATTTT. Amino acid sequence: CASSPDRASNQPQHF.

The V call is TRBV9, the J call TRBJ1-5; unclear D gene. There are 13 residues in the CDR3. Germline values: CDR1 SGDLS, CDR2 YYNGEE. V lost 0 bases and J 5 bases, leaving 6 bases between the germline ends. The CDR3 loop is CASSVGPDQPQHF. The CDR3 nucleotides are TGTGCCAGCAGCGTAGGTCCGGATCAGCCCCAGCATTTT.

V gene TRBV9 combines with J gene TRBJ2-1; 10 positions agree with TRBD1. Germline assignment: CDR1 SGDLS and CDR2 YYNGEE. CDR3 length: 15 amino acids. Trimming took 4 bases from V and 6 from J; bases not matched to a gene: 7. CDR3 DNA: TGTGCCAGCAGCCCTGGACAGGGGGTCAGCAATGAGCAGTTCTTC. Protein sequence: CASSPGQGVSNEQFF.

J is TRBJ1-6 and V is TRBV5-6; D is possibly TRBD1 (5 bases). CDR3 length equals 15 residues. V dropped 4 bases and J dropped 5 bases, with 13 bases sitting between them. Germline-derived CDR1 and CDR2 are SGHDT and YYEEEE. CDR3 DNA sequence: TGTGCCAGCAGCGTAACGTGGACAAATAATTCACCCCTCCACTTT. It specifies CASSVTWTNNSPLHF.

Here the CDR3 DNA reads TGTGCCAGCAACATCAGGGAGGATAATCAGCCCCAGCATTTT. Translating it yields CASNIREDNQPQHF. The V call is TRBV6-5, the J call TRBJ1-5; a weak D match, TRBD1 (5 bases). V was pared by 7 bases and J by 4 bases, with 14 bases between. CDR1 is MNHEY and CDR2 is SVGAGI in the germline V gene. The CDR3 loop spans 14 amino acids.

The rearrangement uses TRBV7-2 and TRBJ1-5; tentative D call: TRBD1 (5 bases). CDR1 is SGHTA and CDR2 is FQGNSA in the germline V gene. This CDR3 comprises 12 residues. Trimming removed 3 bases at V and 5 bases at J, with 5 bases between. Here the CDR3 reads CASSFRDQPQHF. The CDR3 nucleotides read TGTGCCAGCAGCTTCAGGGATCAGCCCCAGCATTTT.

This clone was seen a single time. The J gene is TRBJ2-2, the V gene TRBV7-9, with 8 bases identical to TRBD2. The trim removed 5 bases at V and 4 bases at J, leaving 9 bases unmatched. Looked up from germline, CDR1 is SEHNR and CDR2 is FQNEAQ (reference sequence). CDR3 size: 16 residues. The CDR3 spells CASSPGGLVPTGELFF. The DNA for the CDR3 is TGTGCCAGCAGCCCGGGGGGGCTCGTGCCCACCGGGGAGCTGTTTTTT.

This chain uses TRBV2 with TRBJ1-2; 9 bases align to TRBD1. The CDR3 covers 14 residues. The J segment lost 4 bases and the V segment lost 3 bases, leaving 3 bases of the junction unmatched. Germline loops: CDR1 SNHLY, CDR2 FYNNEI. For the CDR3, the DNA is TGTGCCAGCAGTGAGGGACAGGGCGTCTATGGCTACACCTTC. Translation: CASSEGQGVYGYTF.

The chain carries TRBV7-9 and TRBJ1-2; TRBD1 aligns across 9 bases. The CDR3 covers 14 residues. The junction had 12 bases not matched to a gene; V was cut back by 4 bases and J by 12 bases. Germline-derived CDR1 and CDR2 are SEHNR and FQNEAQ (reference sequence). The CDR3 nucleotides read TGTGCCAGCAGCTCACAACAGGGGGCAGGGGGGAACACCTTC. Translated: CASSSQQGAGGNTF.

This clone occurred a few times. The rearrangement uses TRBV30 and TRBJ2-1; TRBD2 agrees at 11 bases. CDR3 length: 15 amino acids. Germline V CDR1 and CDR2: GTSNPN, SVGIG (reference sequence). After removal of 2 bases from V and 3 bases from J, the junction contained 3 bases not matched to a gene. The CDR3 is CAWSLLAGDYNEQFF. In nucleotides, the CDR3 is TGTGCCTGGAGTCTACTAGCGGGAGACTACAATGAGCAGTTCTTC. Variable domain in full (rest from reference TRBV30 and TRBJ2-1): SQTIHQWPATLVQPVGSPLSLECTVEGTSNPNLYWYRQAAGRGLQLLFYSVGIGQISSEVPQNLSASRPQDRQFILSSKKLLLSDSGFYLCAWSLLAGDYNEQFFGPGTRLTVL.

DNA for the CDR3: TGCAGCGTTGTTGGACTAGCGTTCTCTGAGCAGTTCTTC. Its protein is CSVVGLAFSEQFF. The J gene is TRBJ2-1, the V gene TRBV29-1; 9 bases line up with TRBD2. Germline V gene lookup returns CDR1 SQVTM and CDR2 ANQGSEA. Germline trimming cut 4 bases from V and 9 bases from J; bases unmatched to any gene: 7. The CDR3 is made up of 13 amino acids.

The genes are TRBV4-1 and TRBJ1-6; D not resolved. Germline V gene lookup returns CDR1 MGHRA and CDR2 YSYEKL. With 0 bases removed from V and 12 bases from J, the gap between germline ends came to 12 bases. This CDR3 contains 14 residues. In nucleotides, the CDR3 is TGCGCCAGCAGCCAAGAAAGTAGCCTTCGACCCCTCCACTTT. Its translation: CASSQESSLRPLHF.

The CDR3 nucleotides are TGTGCCAGCAGTAAGAGGGTTTGGGGCGAGCAGTACTTC. Protein: CASSKRVWGEQYF. The chain employs TRBV6-5 and TRBJ2-7, with a possible D match to TRBD2 (5 bases). The CDR3 is 13 amino acids. V gave up 5 bases and J gave up 6 bases, with 14 bases separating them. Germline loops: CDR1 MNHEY, CDR2 SVGAGI.

Only one count was recorded for this clone. V and J are TRBV9 and TRBJ2-3; 7 nucleotides match TRBD2. Germline CDR1 reads SGDLS; CDR2 reads YYNGEE. V shed 3 bases and J 6 bases; nucleotides not matched to a gene: 1. The length of the CDR3 is 12 residues. In DNA form, the CDR3 reads TGTGCCAGCAGCGCAGCGGGGGATACGCAGTATTTT. It specifies CASSAAGDTQYF.

The gene calls are TRBV5-1 and TRBJ1-4; D uncertain. The CDR3 is made up of 13 amino acids. Trimming removed 0 bases from V and 8 bases from J, with 8 bases in between. Germline V lookup: CDR1 SGHRS, CDR2 YFSETQ. This CDR3 is CASSLAVEEKLFF. DNA for the CDR3: TGCGCCAGCAGCTTGGCCGTAGAGGAAAAACTGTTTTTT.

The V call is TRBV5-6, the J call TRBJ2-1, with 7 bases aligning to TRBD2. Germline V lookup: CDR1 SGHDT, CDR2 YYEEEE. This CDR3 comprises 13 residues. The ends lost 1 base at V and 9 bases at J; junction bases unmatched: 4. DNA of the CDR3: TGTGCCAGCAGCTTGACTCGCGGGGGTGAGCAGTTCTTC. Its protein product is CASSLTRGGEQFF. The complete variable domain, with remaining parts taken from reference TRBV5-6 and TRBJ2-1, reads DAGVTQSPTHLIKTRGQQVTLRCSPKSGHDTVSWYQQALGQGPQFIFQYYEEEERQRGNFPDRFSGHQFPNYSSELNVNALLLGDSALYLCASSLTRGGEQFFGPGTRLTVL.